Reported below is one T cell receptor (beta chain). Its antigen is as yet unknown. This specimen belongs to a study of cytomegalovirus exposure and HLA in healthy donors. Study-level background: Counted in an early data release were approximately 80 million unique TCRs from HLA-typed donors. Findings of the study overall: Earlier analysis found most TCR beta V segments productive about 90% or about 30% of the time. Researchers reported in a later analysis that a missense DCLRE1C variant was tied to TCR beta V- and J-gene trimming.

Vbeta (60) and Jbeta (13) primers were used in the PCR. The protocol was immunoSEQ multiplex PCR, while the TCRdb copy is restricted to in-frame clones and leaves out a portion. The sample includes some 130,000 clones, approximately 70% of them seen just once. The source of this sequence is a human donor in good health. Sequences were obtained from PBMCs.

The CDR3 sequence: CSVEEERGSTYEQYF. The CDR3 bases are TGCAGCGTTGAAGAGGAGCGGGGATCGACCTACGAGCAGTACTTC. The chain couples TRBV29-1 to TRBJ2-7; TRBD2 agrees at 7 bases. Germline V gives CDR1 SQVTM, CDR2 ANQGSEA. The CDR3 is 15 amino acids. V lost 0 bases, J lost 2 bases, and 7 bases stayed unmatched.